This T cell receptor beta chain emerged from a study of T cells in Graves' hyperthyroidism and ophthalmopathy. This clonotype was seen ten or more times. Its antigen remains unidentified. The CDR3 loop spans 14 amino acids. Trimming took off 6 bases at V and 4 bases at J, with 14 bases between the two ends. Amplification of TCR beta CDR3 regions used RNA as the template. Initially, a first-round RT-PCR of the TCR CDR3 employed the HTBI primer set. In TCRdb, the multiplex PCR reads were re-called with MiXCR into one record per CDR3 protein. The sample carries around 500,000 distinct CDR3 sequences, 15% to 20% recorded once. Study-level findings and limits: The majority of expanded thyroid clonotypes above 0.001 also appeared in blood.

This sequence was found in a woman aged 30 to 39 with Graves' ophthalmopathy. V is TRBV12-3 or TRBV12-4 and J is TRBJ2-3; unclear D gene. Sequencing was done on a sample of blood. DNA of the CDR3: TGTGCCAGCAGCCATATGACCGAGGCAGATACGCAGTATTTT. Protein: CASSHMTEADTQYF.